Below, 18 T cell receptor beta chains from the same sample are listed, as sequenced in a study of tumor and adjacent non-tumor tissue in lung cancer. This sample's RNA came from whole unsorted tissue. This non-tumor lung sample came from over 3 cm beyond the tumor edge. TCRbeta libraries were built with three rounds of nested PCR, modified from ARM-PCR. MiXCR, run by TCRdb on the multiplex PCR reads, gives a single entry per CDR3 protein. The sample has approximately 110,000 distinct CDR3 sequences; about 64% are singletons. The specimen sequenced was distant non-tumor lung tissue. The receptor set was obtained from a man between 60 and 75 years old with non-small cell lung cancer.

This clonotype turned up a few times. This may be a read error: a much more frequent sequence differs by one nucleotide. The chain is built from TRBV6-5 and TRBJ1-2; 7 positions agree with TRBD1. Germline V lookup: CDR1 MNHEY, CDR2 SVGAGI. Germline trimming cut 6 bases from V and 7 bases from J; bases unmatched to any gene: 8. The CDR3 loop spans 13 amino acids. CDR3 residues: CASSRGTASGYTF. The DNA of the CDR3 is TGTGCCAGCAGCCGAGGGACAGCTAGTGGCTACACCTTC.

In the case of this clonotype: A read error may account for a junction end that differs from germline. V is TRBV7-8 and J is TRBJ2-7; D not resolved. This CDR3 spans 16 amino acids. Germline V gives CDR1 SGHVS, CDR2 FQNEAQ. The CDR3 nucleotides are TGTGCCAGCAGCTTAGCGTTGGGTTTGACGGCCTACGAACAGCACTTC. Its protein product is CASSLALGLTAYEQHF.

This clonotype was counted a single time. The rearrangement uses TRBV5-1 and TRBJ1-2; 7 bases line up with TRBD1. The CDR3 covers 16 residues. After removal of 5 bases from V and 4 bases from J, the junction contained 14 bases not matched to a gene. Germline V gives CDR1 SGHRS, CDR2 YFSETQ. The CDR3: CASRPATGLGGYGYTF. Here the CDR3 DNA reads TGCGCCAGCAGACCGGCGACAGGGTTGGGTGGCTATGGCTACACCTTC.

This clonotype has ten or more counts. The chain employs TRBV14 and TRBJ2-1; possible D gene TRBD1, 5 bases. The CDR3 spans 15 residues. Germline-derived CDR1 and CDR2 are SGHDN and FVKESK. With 0 bases removed from V and 5 bases from J, the gap between germline ends came to 11 bases. DNA for the CDR3: TGTGCCAGCAGCCAAGATATGACAGCCAACAATGAGCAGTTCTTC. Protein: CASSQDMTANNEQFF.

This clonotype was picked up many times. The V call is TRBV6-6, the J call TRBJ1-5, with TRBD1 matching 7 bases. The CDR3 spans 13 residues. V dropped 6 bases and J dropped 7; count of bases not matched to a gene: 6. CDR1 is MNHNY and CDR2 is SVGAGI in the germline V gene (reference sequence). The chain's CDR3 is CASRDRVQQPQHF. The DNA for the CDR3 is TGTGCCAGCAGAGACAGGGTGCAGCAGCCCCAGCATTTT.

A word on this clonotype: A read error may account for a junction end that differs from germline. This sequence joins TRBV11-2 and TRBJ2-2; perhaps TRBD2 as D (5 bases). Germline lookup yields CDR1 SGHAT and CDR2 FQNNGV. The length of the CDR3 is 15 residues. The CDR3 DNA follows: TGTGCCAGCAGCCCTGGAACACAGAAAACCGGGGAGCTGTTTTTC. Protein sequence: CASSPGTQKTGELFF.

There are a few counts of this clonotype. The CDR3 carries no conserved terminal phenylalanine or tryptophan, so it likely arises from a read error. This chain links TRBV12-3 or TRBV12-4 with TRBJ1-1; unclear D gene. This CDR3 comprises 14 residues. V was clipped by 0 bases and J by 4 bases, with 9 bases between them. The CDR3 loop reads CASSLAKLATEAFS. Written as DNA, the CDR3 is TGTGCCAGCAGTTTAGCCAAGCTGGCCACTGAAGCTTTCTCT.

The chain is built from TRBV6-5 and TRBJ2-1; 10 bases agree with TRBD2. V gave up 6 bases and J gave up 8 bases; unmatched junction bases: 10. The CDR3 has 15 amino acids. Germline CDR1 is MNHEY and CDR2 is SVGAGI. As DNA, the CDR3 is TGTGCCAGCAGGCTCGCTAGCGGGAGTTACGATGAGCAGTTCTTC. Encoded protein: CASRLASGSYDEQFF.

This clonotype has at least ten counts. Since a much larger clone is just one base distant, this may be a read error. The chain combines TRBV4-1 with TRBJ2-3; no firm D call. The CDR3 is 14 residues long. Germline CDR1 is MGHRA and CDR2 is YSYEKL. In DNA, the CDR3 is TGCGCCGGCAGCCAAGTATTAGTAGGGGATACGCAGTATTTT. It is translated as CAGSQVLVGDTQYF.

The V gene is TRBV5-6, the J gene TRBJ1-5; TRBD1 matches 7 bases. The germline CDR1 and CDR2 sequences are SGHDT and YYEEEE. The V and J ends lost 5 bases and 15 bases, in that order; junction bases with no gene match: 23. The CDR3 has 16 amino acids. The CDR3: CASSYAGTDPGQSRHF. The CDR3 nucleotides are TGTGCCAGCAGTTATGCCGGGACAGATCCTGGTCAGTCCCGGCATTTT.

For this clonotype: A read error may produce the germline difference seen at one junction end. This chain joins TRBV28 and TRBJ1-5; TRBD1 is a possible D gene (5 bases). Germline V gene data show CDR1 as MDHEN and CDR2 as SYDVKM. The CDR3 runs 14 residues. In DNA form, the CDR3 reads TGTGCCAGCAGTTTTCAAGGGGCCAATCACCCCCAGCATTTT. It specifies CASSFQGANHPQHF.

As to this clonotype: This likely comes from a read error, as the CDR3 has no conserved phenylalanine or tryptophan at its end. V is TRBV4-3 and J is TRBJ1-1, with a possible D match to TRBD1 (5 bases). CDR1 and CDR2 (germline): LGHNA, YSLEER. CDR3 length equals 15 residues. This chain's CDR3 is CASSQDPGRNTGAFL. As DNA, the CDR3 is TGCGCCAGCAGCCAAGATCCAGGGAGGAACACTGGAGCTTTCCTT.

With respect to this clonotype: An end of the junction differs from the germline gene, which may be a read error. This chain connects TRBV4-1 to TRBJ2-1; D not resolved. CDR3 size: 16 residues. CDR1 is MGHRA, CDR2 YSYEKL, per germline. The CDR3 sequence: CASSQDGPWNYNEQFF. The CDR3 nucleotides are TGCGCCAGTAGCCAAGACGGGCCCTGGAACTACAATGAGCAGTTCTTC.

This chain joins TRBV4-1 and TRBJ2-1; either TRBD1 or TRBD2 may fit D (5 bases each). CDR3 length equals 17 residues. V lost 0 bases and J 3 bases, leaving 15 bases between the germline ends. Germline V gene lookup returns CDR1 MGHRA and CDR2 YSYEKL. The chain's CDR3 is CASSQDYEGLVYNEQFF. The DNA for the CDR3 is TGCGCCAGCAGCCAAGATTATGAGGGGCTTGTCTACAATGAGCAGTTCTTC.

To note about this clonotype: A junction end diverges from the germline sequence, so it may reflect a read error. This CDR3 reads CASSFRVPSGGPNTGELFF. The CDR3 region has the DNA TGTGCCAGCAGTTTCCGAGTCCCCAGCGGGGGCCCGAACACCGGGGAACTGTTTTTT. This chain uses TRBV6-2 or TRBV6-3 with TRBJ2-2, with 8 bases that match TRBD2. The CDR3 is 19 amino acids. Germline CDR1 is MNHEY and CDR2 is SVGEGT.

This clonotype was seen only a few times. This may arise from a read error, as a much more abundant clone is one base away. The chain uses TRBV6-1 and TRBJ2-3; D might be TRBD2 (7 bases). Trimming cost V 1 base and J 1 base, with 15 bases left between them. CDR3 length: 17 residues. In germline, CDR1 is MNHNS, CDR2 SASEGT. The CDR3 nucleotides read TGTGCCAGCAGTGAAGGGTCGGGGGGCATGGGCACAGATACGCAGTATTTT. Its translation is CASSEGSGGMGTDTQYF.

This clonotype was found many times. V gene TRBV10-3 combines with J gene TRBJ2-3, with 9 bases lining up with TRBD1. The CDR3 loop spans 18 amino acids. Trimming removed 8 bases from V and 0 bases from J; junction bases left unmatched: 15. Germline CDR1 is ENHRY and CDR2 is SYGVKD. In DNA form, the CDR3 reads TGTGCCATCCATGTCCGGGGACAGGGTGCTTCTAGCACAGATACGCAGTATTTT. Amino acid sequence: CAIHVRGQGASSTDTQYF.

This clonotype came up a few times. The chain employs TRBV11-2 and TRBJ2-1; 11 nucleotides match TRBD1. CDR1 is SGHAT, CDR2 FQNNGV, per germline. J lost 9 bases, V lost 2 bases, and 6 bases had no gene match. The CDR3 is 15 residues long. In DNA form, the CDR3 reads TGTGCCAGCAGCTTAATGGACAGGGGGCGCGGTGAGCAGTTCTTC. Translated: CASSLMDRGRGEQFF.